This T cell receptor (beta chain) was identified during a study of CD8 T cells in ankylosing spondylitis. Study-level points and caveats: Some of the motif variants had earlier been found in reactive arthritis patients' fluid and blood. Disease-linked clones had a CD8+ phenotype and relatively low frequency in peripheral blood. The study identified a TCR beta motif of under ten highly homologous variants that appeared characteristic of ankylosing spondylitis blood.

The germline CDR1 and CDR2 sequences are DFQATT and SNEGSKA (reference sequence). V shed 6 bases and J 5 bases; nucleotides not matched to a gene: 16. The CDR3 is 16 amino acids. One entry per CDR3 protein, called by TCRdb with MiXCR from the 5' RACE reads. The sample shows under 850,000 distinct CDR3 sequences, under 20% of them seen only once. With regard to this clonotype: As yet, its antigen is unknown.

The chain uses TRBV20-1 and TRBJ2-1; 7 positions agree with TRBD2. This TCR derives from a male donor with ankylosing spondylitis. The sample was blood, either unsorted or a sorted T cell fraction (not recorded which). The CDR3 coding sequence is TGCAGTGCCCAAGATAGCTTGGGACTACCCAACAATGAGCAGTTCTTC. Amino acids: CSAQDSLGLPNNEQFF.